This is a list of T cell receptor beta chains from one sample in a study of cytomegalovirus exposure and HLA in healthy donors. Data came from immunoSEQ multiplex PCR; TCRdb stores just in-frame clones and leaves some out. This table holds 140,000 or so clones. Sequences were obtained from PBMCs. The receptors were gathered from a male donor in good health and CMV-seronegative. The CDR3 runs from the conserved cysteine through the conserved F or W. A D gene is named only where the DNA matches it firmly.

J gene: TRBJ2-2
D gene: TRBD1
V gene: TRBV5-1
CDR3 protein: CASSHGDREARELFF

J gene: TRBJ2-1
D gene: -
V gene: TRBV7-9
CDR3 protein: CASSLAGINEQFF

J gene: TRBJ1-1
D gene: -
V gene: TRBV18
CDR3 protein: CASSPAGGPEAFF

J gene: TRBJ2-7
D gene: -
V gene: TRBV18
CDR3 protein: CASSFQGGYEQYF

J gene: TRBJ2-7
D gene: -
V gene: TRBV15
CDR3 protein: CATSRDLVSVGVEQYF

J gene: TRBJ2-3
D gene: -
V gene: TRBV19
CDR3 protein: CASSFLTDTQYF

J gene: TRBJ1-4
D gene: TRBD1
V gene: TRBV5-3
CDR3 protein: CARSPGTGGWEKLFF

J gene: TRBJ2-1
D gene: TRBD2
V gene: TRBV5-1
CDR3 protein: CASIPGLAGPSEQFF

J gene: TRBJ1-2
D gene: -
V gene: TRBV4-3
CDR3 protein: CASSQERALFFYGYTF

J gene: TRBJ2-5
D gene: TRBD2
V gene: TRBV7-8
CDR3 protein: CASSRYPTSGGEETQYF

J gene: TRBJ1-5
D gene: -
V gene: TRBV7-9
CDR3 protein: CASSPEQGLKPQHF

J gene: TRBJ2-7
D gene: TRBD1
V gene: TRBV27
CDR3 protein: CASSSGTGTFSSYEQYF

J gene: TRBJ2-5
D gene: -
V gene: TRBV19
CDR3 protein: CASSNGHKETQYF

J gene: TRBJ1-5
D gene: -
V gene: TRBV5-1
CDR3 protein: CASSFQGNQPQHF

J gene: TRBJ2-7
D gene: -
V gene: TRBV28
CDR3 protein: CASSPESLYYEQYF

J gene: TRBJ1-5
D gene: -
V gene: TRBV30
CDR3 protein: CAWSVRRPTSNQPQHF

J gene: TRBJ2-1
D gene: -
V gene: TRBV4-3
CDR3 protein: CASSQSPRLADTYNEQFF

J gene: TRBJ2-7
D gene: -
V gene: TRBV7-8
CDR3 protein: CASSLAQLGGLSEQYF

J gene: TRBJ1-1
D gene: TRBD1
V gene: TRBV27
CDR3 protein: CASSPSTGFTEAFF

J gene: TRBJ2-7
D gene: TRBD1
V gene: TRBV28
CDR3 protein: CASSPTSGTGYYEQYF

J gene: TRBJ2-5
D gene: -
V gene: TRBV28
CDR3 protein: CASRGRKETQYF

J gene: TRBJ1-1
D gene: -
V gene: TRBV2
CDR3 protein: CASSEGWGKGDTEAFF

J gene: TRBJ2-1
D gene: -
V gene: TRBV2
CDR3 protein: CASGVPHSYNEQFF

J gene: TRBJ1-5
D gene: -
V gene: TRBV5-1
CDR3 protein: CASSWRGENQPQHF

J gene: TRBJ1-1
D gene: TRBD1
V gene: TRBV10-3
CDR3 protein: CAISEGTDMNTEAFF

J gene: TRBJ2-3
D gene: -
V gene: TRBV7-9
CDR3 protein: CASSLVGQLTSTDTQYF

J gene: TRBJ1-2
D gene: TRBD1
V gene: TRBV6-5
CDR3 protein: CASSRDSELYGYTF

J gene: TRBJ2-3
D gene: -
V gene: TRBV7-3
CDR3 protein: CASSVQGGVGLRGDTQYF

J gene: TRBJ2-7
D gene: -
V gene: TRBV12-2
CDR3 protein: CASRLEDSGISYEQYF

J gene: TRBJ2-7
D gene: -
V gene: TRBV29-1
CDR3 protein: CSASDSYEQYF

J gene: TRBJ1-5
D gene: TRBD1
V gene: TRBV4-2
CDR3 protein: CASSSRQGEGQPQHF

J gene: TRBJ1-4
D gene: -
V gene: TRBV7-9
CDR3 protein: CASSLGYSATNEKLFF

J gene: TRBJ2-5
D gene: TRBD2
V gene: TRBV30
CDR3 protein: CAWSVVAGTQYF

J gene: TRBJ2-7
D gene: -
V gene: TRBV11-2
CDR3 protein: CASTGLDGSYEQYF

J gene: TRBJ1-5
D gene: -
V gene: TRBV28
CDR3 protein: CASSLGGTSNQPQHF

J gene: TRBJ1-4
D gene: TRBD1
V gene: TRBV4-3
CDR3 protein: CASSQEDRTDEKLFF

J gene: TRBJ2-5
D gene: -
V gene: TRBV27
CDR3 protein: CASSLAPEGGETQYF

J gene: TRBJ1-2
D gene: TRBD1
V gene: TRBV30
CDR3 protein: CAWSRGDGNYGQGANYGCTF

J gene: TRBJ2-5
D gene: TRBD2
V gene: TRBV5-1
CDR3 protein: CASSRQVAGGETQYF

J gene: TRBJ1-1
D gene: -
V gene: TRBV10-3
CDR3 protein: CAISERTLNTEAFF

J gene: TRBJ2-3
D gene: TRBD1
V gene: TRBV28
CDR3 protein: CASTKTGTVYTQYF

J gene: TRBJ1-2
D gene: TRBD1
V gene: TRBV7-2
CDR3 protein: CASSTTGTENYGYTF

J gene: TRBJ2-1
D gene: TRBD1
V gene: TRBV5-6
CDR3 protein: CASSVGQGVLGFF

J gene: TRBJ1-1
D gene: -
V gene: TRBV13
CDR3 protein: CASSPEGNTEAFF

J gene: TRBJ2-5
D gene: -
V gene: TRBV6-6
CDR3 protein: CASTGGAGGNRETQYF

J gene: TRBJ2-3
D gene: TRBD2
V gene: TRBV5-1
CDR3 protein: CASSSGLAGLPNTDTQYF

J gene: TRBJ1-2
D gene: -
V gene: TRBV28
CDR3 protein: CATIEESRLYPNYGYTF

J gene: TRBJ1-2
D gene: TRBD1
V gene: TRBV25-1
CDR3 protein: CASRLTGEGYGYTF

J gene: TRBJ2-6
D gene: -
V gene: TRBV27
CDR3 protein: CASTTSRDDGISGANVLTF

J gene: TRBJ1-1
D gene: -
V gene: TRBV6-1
CDR3 protein: CASSEPLRGGNRNTEAFF

J gene: TRBJ2-7
D gene: -
V gene: TRBV28
CDR3 protein: CASETGSVPYEQYF